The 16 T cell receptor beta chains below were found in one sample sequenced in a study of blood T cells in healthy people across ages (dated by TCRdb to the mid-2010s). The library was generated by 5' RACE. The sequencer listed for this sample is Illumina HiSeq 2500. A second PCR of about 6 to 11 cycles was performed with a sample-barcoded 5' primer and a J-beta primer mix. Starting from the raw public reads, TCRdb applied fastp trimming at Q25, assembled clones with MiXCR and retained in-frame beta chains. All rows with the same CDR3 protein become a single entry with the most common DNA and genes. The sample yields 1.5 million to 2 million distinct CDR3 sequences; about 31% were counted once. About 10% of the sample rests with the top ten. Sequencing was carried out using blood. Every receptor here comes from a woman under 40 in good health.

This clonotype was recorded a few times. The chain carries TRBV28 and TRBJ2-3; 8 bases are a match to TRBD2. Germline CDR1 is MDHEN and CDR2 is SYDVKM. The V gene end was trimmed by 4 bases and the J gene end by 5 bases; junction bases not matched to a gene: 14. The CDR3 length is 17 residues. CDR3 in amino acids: CASSSAYRAGARDTQYF. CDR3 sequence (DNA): TGTGCCAGCAGTTCCGCCTACCGAGCGGGGGCCCGAGATACGCAGTATTTT.

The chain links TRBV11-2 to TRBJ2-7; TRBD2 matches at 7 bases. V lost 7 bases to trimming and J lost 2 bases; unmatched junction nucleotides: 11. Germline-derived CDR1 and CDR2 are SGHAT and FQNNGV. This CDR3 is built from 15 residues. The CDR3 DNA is TGTGCCAGCACCCCATTTGGACTAGAACCCTACGAGCAGTACTTC. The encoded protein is CASTPFGLEPYEQYF.

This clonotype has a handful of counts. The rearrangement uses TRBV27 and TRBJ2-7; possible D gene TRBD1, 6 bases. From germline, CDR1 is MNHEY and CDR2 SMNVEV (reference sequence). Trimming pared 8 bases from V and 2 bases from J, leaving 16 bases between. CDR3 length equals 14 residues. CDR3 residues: CASSGALRPYEQYF. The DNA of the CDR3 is TGTGCCAGCTCAGGGGCCCTAAGACCCTACGAGCAGTACTTC.

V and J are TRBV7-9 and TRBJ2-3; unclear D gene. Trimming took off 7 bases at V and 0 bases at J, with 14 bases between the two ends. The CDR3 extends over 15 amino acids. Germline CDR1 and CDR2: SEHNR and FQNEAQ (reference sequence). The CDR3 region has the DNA TGTGCCAGCAACTTTCCGATCCCGAGCACAGATACGCAGTATTTT. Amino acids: CASNFPIPSTDTQYF.

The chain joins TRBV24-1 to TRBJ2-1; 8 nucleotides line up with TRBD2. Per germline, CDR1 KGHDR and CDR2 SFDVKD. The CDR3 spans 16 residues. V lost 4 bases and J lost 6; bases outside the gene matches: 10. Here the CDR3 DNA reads TGTGCCACCAGTGACTTAGGGGGACTAGAAGCCAATGAGCAGTTCTTC. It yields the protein CATSDLGGLEANEQFF.

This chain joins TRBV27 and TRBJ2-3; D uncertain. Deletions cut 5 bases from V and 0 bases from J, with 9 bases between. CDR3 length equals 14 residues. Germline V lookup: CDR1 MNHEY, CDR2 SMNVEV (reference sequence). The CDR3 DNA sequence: TGTGCCAGCAGTGACATTCCTAGCACAGATACGCAGTATTTT. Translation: CASSDIPSTDTQYF.

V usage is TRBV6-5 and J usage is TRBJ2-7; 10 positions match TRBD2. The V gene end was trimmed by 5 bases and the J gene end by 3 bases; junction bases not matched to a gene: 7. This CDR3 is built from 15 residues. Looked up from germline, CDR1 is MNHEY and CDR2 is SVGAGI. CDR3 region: CASSPASGSIYEQYF. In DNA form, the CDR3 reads TGTGCCAGCAGTCCTGCTAGCGGGAGTATCTACGAGCAGTACTTC.

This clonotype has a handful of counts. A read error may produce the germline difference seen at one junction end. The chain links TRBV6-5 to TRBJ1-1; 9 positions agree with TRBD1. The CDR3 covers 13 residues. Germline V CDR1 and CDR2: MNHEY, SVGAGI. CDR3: CATTGQGNPEAFF. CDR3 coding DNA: TGTGCCACCACAGGACAGGGGAACCCTGAAGCTTTCTTT.

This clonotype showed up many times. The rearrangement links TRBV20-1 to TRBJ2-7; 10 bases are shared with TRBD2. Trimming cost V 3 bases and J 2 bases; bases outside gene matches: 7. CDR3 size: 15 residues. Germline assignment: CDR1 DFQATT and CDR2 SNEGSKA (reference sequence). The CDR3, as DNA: TGCAGTGCTAGGGCAACTAGCGGGGCTACCTACGAGCAGTACTTC. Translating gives CSARATSGATYEQYF.

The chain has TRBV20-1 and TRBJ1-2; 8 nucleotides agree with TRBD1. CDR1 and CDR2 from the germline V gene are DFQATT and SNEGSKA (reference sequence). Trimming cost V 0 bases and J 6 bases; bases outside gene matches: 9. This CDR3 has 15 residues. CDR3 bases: TGCAGTGCTAGAGATTCAGGGCAGGGGGCACATGGCTACACCTTC. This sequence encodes CSARDSGQGAHGYTF.

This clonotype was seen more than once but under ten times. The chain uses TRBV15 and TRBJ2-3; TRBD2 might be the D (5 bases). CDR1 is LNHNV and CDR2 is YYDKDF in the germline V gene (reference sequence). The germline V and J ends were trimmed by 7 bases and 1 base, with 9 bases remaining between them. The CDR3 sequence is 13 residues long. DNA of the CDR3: TGTGCCACCACCGAGGGAGGCACAGATACGCAGTATTTT. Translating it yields CATTEGGTDTQYF.

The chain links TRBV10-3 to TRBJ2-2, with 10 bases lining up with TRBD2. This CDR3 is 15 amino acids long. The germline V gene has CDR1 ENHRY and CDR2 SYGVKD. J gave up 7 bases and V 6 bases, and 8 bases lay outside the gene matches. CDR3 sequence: CAISGLAGVGGELFF. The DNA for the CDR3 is TGTGCCATCAGCGGGCTAGCGGGAGTTGGCGGGGAGCTGTTTTTT.

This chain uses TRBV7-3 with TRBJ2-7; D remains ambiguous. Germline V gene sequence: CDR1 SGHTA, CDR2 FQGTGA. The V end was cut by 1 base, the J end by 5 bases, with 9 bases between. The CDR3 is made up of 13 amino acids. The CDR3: CASSLMQSDEQYF. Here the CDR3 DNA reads TGTGCCAGCAGCTTAATGCAGTCTGACGAGCAGTACTTC.

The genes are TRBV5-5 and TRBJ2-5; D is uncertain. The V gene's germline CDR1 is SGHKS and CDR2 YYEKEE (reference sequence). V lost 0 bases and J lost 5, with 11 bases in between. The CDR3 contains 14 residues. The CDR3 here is CASSLAQAPETQYF. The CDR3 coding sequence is TGTGCCAGCAGCTTGGCCCAAGCTCCGGAGACCCAGTACTTC. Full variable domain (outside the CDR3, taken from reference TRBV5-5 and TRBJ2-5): DAGVTQSPTHLIKTRGQQVTLRCSPISGHKSVSWYQQVLGQGPQFIFQYYEKEERGRGNFPDRFSARQFPNYSSELNVNALLLGDSALYLCASSLAQAPETQYFGPGTRLLVL.

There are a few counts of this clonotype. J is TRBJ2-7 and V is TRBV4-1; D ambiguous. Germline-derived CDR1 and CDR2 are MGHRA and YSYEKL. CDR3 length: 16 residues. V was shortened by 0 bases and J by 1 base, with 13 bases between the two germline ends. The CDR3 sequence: CASSQDLERRSYEQYF. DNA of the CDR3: TGCGCCAGCAGCCAAGACCTGGAGAGACGGTCCTACGAGCAGTACTTC.

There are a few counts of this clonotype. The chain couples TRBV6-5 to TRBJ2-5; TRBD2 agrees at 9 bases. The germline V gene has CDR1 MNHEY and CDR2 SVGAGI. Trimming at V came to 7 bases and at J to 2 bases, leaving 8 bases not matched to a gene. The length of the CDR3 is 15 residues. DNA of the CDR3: TGTGCCAGCACTGGTAGCGGGGGCCTACAAGAGACCCAGTACTTC. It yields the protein CASTGSGGLQETQYF.